One and the same sample provided the 21 T cell receptor beta chains below, sequenced in a study of T cells in Graves' hyperthyroidism and ophthalmopathy. Authors of the study amplified TCR beta CDR3 regions from RNA transcripts. The TCR CDR3 was amplified in a first-round RT-PCR using the HTBI primer set. Each CDR3 protein is one row after TCRdb ran MiXCR on the multiplex PCR reads. This sample has approximately 260,000 distinct CDR3 sequences, with nearly 15% found just once. The sample comprised blood. The source is a woman between 45 and 60 years old with Graves' hyperthyroidism that later progressed to Graves' ophthalmopathy.

This chain uses TRBV10-3 with TRBJ2-2, with a weak D call TRBD2 (6 bases). The germline gives CDR1 ENHRY, CDR2 SYGVKD. Trimming cost V 6 bases and J 6 bases, with 17 bases left between them. There are 15 residues in the CDR3. The CDR3 DNA sequence: TGTGCCATCAGGGGGGACCTTGGCGGGGCCGGGGAGCTGTTTTTT. Protein sequence: CAIRGDLGGAGELFF.

The CDR3 coding sequence is TGTGCCAGCAGCTCCTACAGGGGGAGCTCCTACAATGAGCAGTTCTTC. Its protein is CASSSYRGSSYNEQFF. The chain employs TRBV11-2 and TRBJ2-1; 8 bases fit TRBD1. V shed 4 bases, J shed 0 bases, and the junction held 5 bases outside the gene matches. There are 16 residues in the CDR3. Germline values: CDR1 SGHAT, CDR2 FQNNGV.

This clonotype was found a few times. At one end, the junction sequence differs from germline, possibly due to a read error. The chain couples TRBV5-6 to TRBJ2-5; 10 bases map to TRBD2. Germline V CDR1 and CDR2: SGHDT, YYEEEE. CDR3 length: 16 amino acids. The CDR3 bases are TGTGCCTGCAGCTTGGGAGGACTAGCGGCCTTTAAGACCCAGTACTTC. Its translation: CACSLGGLAAFKTQYF.

This clonotype was recorded many times. The genes are TRBV11-2 and TRBJ1-4; 8 bases match TRBD1. This CDR3 has 15 amino acids. Trimming at V came to 3 bases and at J to 5 bases, leaving 5 bases not matched to a gene. Per germline, CDR1 SGHAT and CDR2 FQNNGV. The CDR3 spells CASSFRQGQNEKLFF. DNA for the CDR3: TGTGCCAGCAGCTTCCGACAGGGGCAAAATGAAAAACTGTTTTTT.

This clonotype came up a few times. The CDR3 nucleotides read TGTGCCAGCAGCTATACAGGGGAGGTTGAAAAACTGTTTTTT. Its protein product is CASSYTGEVEKLFF. This chain connects TRBV5-5 to TRBJ1-4; 7 nucleotides line up with TRBD1. Germline CDR1 and CDR2: SGHKS and YYEKEE (reference sequence). There are 14 residues in the CDR3. V was pared by 3 bases and J by 7 bases, with 6 bases of the junction left unmatched.

This sequence joins TRBV28 and TRBJ2-7; the D gene could be TRBD1 or TRBD2 (5 bases each). CDR1 and CDR2 (germline): MDHEN, SYDVKM. This CDR3 region has 15 residues. Trimming took off 7 bases at V and 4 bases at J, with 20 bases between the two ends. Written as DNA, the CDR3 is TGTGCCAGCAACGGGGACGGATTGGCACATTACGAGCAGTACTTC. It translates to CASNGDGLAHYEQYF.

This clonotype was seen repeatedly, ten times or more. This chain connects TRBV27 to TRBJ2-3, with D uncertain. CDR1 and CDR2 (germline): MNHEY, SMNVEV (reference sequence). CDR3 size: 11 residues. V was shortened by 10 bases and J by 4 bases, with 9 bases between the two germline ends. The CDR3 bases are TGTGCCACCGCTCTGTCAGATACGCAGTATTTT. Its translation is CATALSDTQYF.

This clonotype was seen ten or more times. J is TRBJ1-2 and V is TRBV24-1, with D tentatively TRBD1 (5 bases). V lost 9 bases and J 6 bases, leaving 7 bases between the germline ends. CDR1 is KGHDR, CDR2 SFDVKD, per germline. The CDR3 loop spans 10 amino acids. The CDR3 protein is CATPGNGYTF. CDR3 DNA: TGTGCCACCCCAGGGAATGGCTACACCTTC.

This clonotype has at least ten counts. The chain has TRBV20-1 and TRBJ1-2; D is uncertain. Germline CDR1 is DFQATT and CDR2 is SNEGSKA (reference sequence). V shed 5 bases and J shed 8 bases, with 15 bases lying between them. The CDR3 contains 12 residues. The CDR3 here is CSAPDRTGGYTF. The CDR3 bases are TGCAGTGCTCCAGACCGGACTGGCGGCTACACCTTC.

With respect to this clonotype: A much larger clonotype is one base distant, so this may be a read error. The V and J genes are TRBV6-1 and TRBJ2-1; 11 nucleotides align to TRBD2. The CDR3 length is 14 residues. Per the germline V gene, CDR1 is MNHNS and CDR2 is SASEGT. V lost 7 bases and J lost 10; bases outside the gene matches: 9. The CDR3, as DNA: TGTGCCAGCACCTTAGCGGGAGGGCCGGGGGAGCAGTTCTTC. Protein product: CASTLAGGPGEQFF.

This clonotype appeared many times. V is TRBV18 and J is TRBJ2-2, with D hard to call. Trimming left V 2 bases short and J 0 bases short, with 13 bases between. Germline CDR1 is KGHSH and CDR2 is LQKENI. The CDR3 covers 17 residues. The DNA of the CDR3 is TGTGCCAGCTCACCAGTTACCGGCACTTCGAACACCGGGGAGCTGTTTTTT. Protein: CASSPVTGTSNTGELFF.

This clonotype was seen at least ten times. The chain uses TRBV7-9 and TRBJ2-7, with TRBD1 as a possible D gene (6 bases). The CDR3 length is 15 residues. The V end lost 2 bases, the J end lost 0 bases, and 11 bases lay between the germline ends. Germline CDR1 is SEHNR and CDR2 is FQNEAQ (reference sequence). Written as DNA, the CDR3 is TGTGCCAGCAGCTTATCATACAGGGACTCCTACGAGCAGTACTTC. Translation: CASSLSYRDSYEQYF. The variable domain in full, with the rest retrieved from reference TRBV7-9 and TRBJ2-7, is DTGVSQNPRHKITKRGQNVTFRCDPISEHNRLYWYRQTLGQGPEFLTYFQNEAQLEKSRLLSDRFSAERPKGSFSTLEIQRTEQGDSAMYLCASSLSYRDSYEQYFGPGTRLTVT.

V and J are TRBV19 and TRBJ2-1; 7 bases match TRBD2. CDR1 LNHDA and CDR2 SQIVND come from the germline V gene (reference sequence). J gave up 4 bases and V 7 bases, and 13 bases lay outside the gene matches. This CDR3 comprises 16 residues. CDR3 sequence: CASTTPYGGSYNEQFF. The CDR3 bases are TGTGCCAGTACCACACCATATGGCGGGAGTTACAATGAGCAGTTCTTC.

The V call is TRBV19, the J call TRBJ1-5; D perhaps matches TRBD1 (6 bases). CDR1 is LNHDA, CDR2 SQIVND, per germline (reference sequence). V lost 2 bases and J 7 bases, leaving 9 bases between the germline ends. The CDR3 contains 13 residues. CDR3 amino acids: CASSISGAQPQHF. In DNA form, the CDR3 reads TGTGCCAGTAGTATATCGGGGGCCCAGCCCCAGCATTTT.

The gene calls are TRBV10-1 and TRBJ2-5; no definite D call. V was cut by 3 bases and J by 0 bases, with 11 bases left in between. From germline, CDR1 is WNHNN and CDR2 SYGVQD (reference sequence). The CDR3 loop spans 15 amino acids. In nucleotides, the CDR3 is TGCGCCAGCAGTGACTACGACGGAAACCAAGAGACCCAGTACTTC. Protein: CASSDYDGNQETQYF.

Many counts were recorded for this clonotype. The V and J genes are TRBV2 and TRBJ1-6; D remains unclear. The germline V and J ends were trimmed by 8 bases and 8 bases, with 13 bases remaining between them. The CDR3 has 13 amino acids. CDR1 and CDR2 from the germline V gene are SNHLY and FYNNEI. CDR3 sequence reads: CASLGVRDSPLHF. CDR3 in DNA: TGTGCCAGCCTTGGGGTACGAGATTCACCCCTCCACTTT.

This clonotype was detected only a few times. V and J are TRBV28 and TRBJ1-6; tentative D call: TRBD1 (5 bases). The germline V gene has CDR1 MDHEN and CDR2 SYDVKM. CDR3 length equals 16 residues. V lost 7 bases and J 6 bases, leaving 19 bases between the germline ends. As DNA, the CDR3 is TGTGCCAGCACTGTGGCCGGGGCAGTCGGTAATTCACCCCTCCACTTT. It yields the protein CASTVAGAVGNSPLHF.

This clonotype was seen repeatedly, ten times or more. The chain has TRBV11-2 and TRBJ2-7; 7 positions match TRBD1. Germline V gene sequence: CDR1 SGHAT, CDR2 FQNNGV. J gave up 7 bases and V 1 base, and 10 bases lay outside the gene matches. The CDR3 runs to 15 residues. The CDR3 DNA reads TGTGCCAGCAGCTTAGGAAGAGGGGGCGCCGGGGAGCAGTACTTC. This translates into CASSLGRGGAGEQYF. The variable domain in full, with the rest retrieved from reference TRBV11-2 and TRBJ2-7, is EAGVAQSPRYKIIEKRQSVAFWCNPISGHATLYWYQQILGQGPKLLIQFQNNGVVDDSQLPKDRFSAERLKGVDSTLKIQPAKLEDSAVYLCASSLGRGGAGEQYFGPGTRLTVT.

This chain connects TRBV6-5 to TRBJ2-7, with D perhaps TRBD1 or TRBD2 (5 bases each). There are 15 residues in the CDR3. CDR1 and CDR2 (germline): MNHEY, SVGAGI. V was cut by 4 bases and J by 6 bases, with 19 bases left in between. The CDR3 region is CASSSGFRQYSEQYF. CDR3 DNA: TGTGCCAGCAGTTCGGGGTTCCGACAGTATAGCGAGCAGTACTTC.

In this sample, this clonotype turned up a few times. V and J are TRBV2 and TRBJ2-2; 10 bases agree with TRBD1. Germline trimming cut 4 bases from V and 7 bases from J; bases unmatched to any gene: 3. The CDR3 has 14 amino acids. Germline lookup yields CDR1 SNHLY and CDR2 FYNNEI. The CDR3 loop is CASSGQGAVGELFF. In DNA form, the CDR3 reads TGTGCCAGCAGTGGACAGGGGGCTGTCGGGGAGCTGTTTTTT.

This chain links TRBV19 with TRBJ1-5; unclear D gene. This CDR3 has 14 residues. V was shortened by 6 bases and J by 0 bases, with 9 bases between the two germline ends. The V gene's germline CDR1 is LNHDA and CDR2 SQIVND (reference sequence). The CDR3 coding sequence is TGTGCCAGTAGGCAGCCTTATAGCAATCAGCCCCAGCATTTT. Amino acid sequence: CASRQPYSNQPQHF.